The rows below give T cell receptor beta chains drawn from one sample of a study of cytomegalovirus exposure and HLA in healthy donors. Here immunoSEQ multiplex PCR was the method, and the copy in TCRdb shows in-frame clones only, minus some. This sample carries hundreds of thousands of clones, roughly 90% of them seen once, and the ten largest clones take roughly 1%. Sequencing was done on a sample of PBMCs. Every receptor here comes from a woman younger than 30 in good health and CMV-seronegative. Each CDR3 is given with its conserved first and last residue.

v_gene	j_gene	CDR3aa
TRBV25-1	TRBJ1-1	CASSELGQLTEAFF
TRBV10-3	TRBJ2-1	CAISRRESYNEQFF
TRBV4-3	TRBJ2-3	CASSQEEAGLLSDTQYF
TRBV2	TRBJ2-2	CASSVLYTGELFF
TRBV5-4	TRBJ2-1	CASSLDSRSYNEQFF
TRBV6-5	TRBJ1-2	CASRTTGDYGYTF
TRBV6-5	TRBJ2-1	CASSYDPSGRWEEQFF
TRBV30	TRBJ2-1	CAWSLLAFYNEQFF
TRBV5-1	TRBJ2-7	CASSFDPQGAGNEQYF
TRBV11-2	TRBJ2-7	CASSLSQGEGYEQYF
TRBV30	TRBJ2-7	CAWSEGLAGRGQYF
TRBV6-5	TRBJ2-7	CASSYTTSSRYEQYF
TRBV4-2	TRBJ2-3	CASSRTSTGPTDTQYF
TRBV7-2	TRBJ2-7	CASRAGGRPQYEQYF